These 9 T cell receptor beta chains were all obtained from the same sample, sequenced in a study of blood T cell repertoires in COVID-19. Libraries were prepared by immunoSEQ multiplex PCR; TCRdb keeps only in-frame clonotypes and omits some of them. This sample has fewer than 250,000 clones, with around 85% found just once. Input material: peripheral blood. The receptor source for this set is a woman aged 60-75 years with active or convalescent COVID-19.

This chain joins TRBV28 and TRBJ2-1, with D possibly being TRBD2 (6 bases). The germline gives CDR1 MDHEN, CDR2 SYDVKM. This CDR3 has 15 residues. With 7 bases removed from V and 2 bases from J, the gap between germline ends came to 15 bases. The CDR3 DNA reads TGTGCCAGCAAAATGGGGGGACCCCCCTACAATGAGCAGTTCTTC. This encodes CASKMGGPPYNEQFF.

The chain has TRBV6-6 and TRBJ2-5, with 8 bases identical to TRBD2. Germline V lookup: CDR1 MNHNY, CDR2 SVGAGI (reference sequence). The CDR3 length is 13 residues. The ends lost 7 bases at V and 13 bases at J; junction bases unmatched: 14. The CDR3 is CASIQAIGTRGYF. The CDR3 DNA sequence: TGTGCCAGCATCCAGGCGATTGGGACTAGGGGGTACTTC.

The gene calls are TRBV2 and TRBJ2-3, with D perhaps matching TRBD1 (6 bases). Germline-derived CDR1 and CDR2 are SNHLY and FYNNEI. V lost 6 bases and J 5 bases, leaving 15 bases between the germline ends. This CDR3 region has 14 residues. In DNA form, the CDR3 reads TGTGCCAGCAGCCAGGGGCTAGTTGGAGATACGCAGTATTTT. It specifies CASSQGLVGDTQYF.

This clone was seen a single time. CDR3 in amino acids: CASSPQGGANTGELFF. Written as DNA, the CDR3 is TGTGCCAGCTCACCACAAGGGGGGGCGAACACCGGGGAGCTGTTTTTT. The chain employs TRBV18 and TRBJ2-2; TRBD2 might be the D (7 bases). Trimming cost V 1 base and J 0 bases, with 9 bases left between them. From germline, CDR1 is KGHSH and CDR2 LQKENI. CDR3 length: 16 residues.

This clone was observed many times. This chain joins TRBV7-6 and TRBJ2-7; 15 bases align to TRBD2. J lost 2 bases, V lost 5 bases, and 4 bases had no gene match. Germline V CDR1 and CDR2: SGHVS, FNYEAQ. The length of the CDR3 is 16 residues. CDR3 amino acids: CASSLGLAGGTYEQYF. The CDR3 DNA reads TGTGCCAGCAGCCTGGGACTAGCGGGAGGCACCTACGAGCAGTACTTC.

About this clone itself: The junction departs from the called germline gene at one end, perhaps through a read error. J is TRBJ2-1 and V is TRBV5-1, with D possibly TRBD2 on 7 matching bases. The CDR3 covers 15 residues. Germline CDR1 and CDR2: SGHRS and YFSETQ. The CDR3 here is CASSPTGGSRTLRLF. The CDR3 bases are TGCGCCAGCAGCCCGACGGGGGGCTCCAGAACTTTAAGGCTCTTC.

This clone has a handful of counts. The chain employs TRBV29-1 and TRBJ2-7; D is unclear. Trimming shortened V by 4 bases and J by 4 bases, and 5 bases separated the two germline ends. In germline, CDR1 is SQVTM, CDR2 ANQGSEA. The CDR3 has 10 residues. CDR3 sequence: CSVGTYEQYF. CDR3 coding DNA: TGCAGCGTTGGAACTTACGAGCAGTACTTC.

The chain combines TRBV5-1 with TRBJ1-5; 10 bases fit TRBD1. Trimming took 6 bases from V and 7 from J; bases not matched to a gene: 10. CDR3 size: 15 residues. The germline V gene encodes CDR1 SGHRS and CDR2 YFSETQ. This CDR3 is CASTLGQGRGQPQHF. The CDR3 nucleotides read TGCGCCAGCACTCTGGGACAGGGGAGAGGGCAGCCCCAGCATTTT.

V and J are TRBV7-8 and TRBJ2-1, with 9 bases identical to TRBD2. The V gene end was trimmed by 7 bases and the J gene end by 2 bases; junction bases not matched to a gene: 6. There are 15 residues in the CDR3. Germline values: CDR1 SGHVS, CDR2 FQNEAQ. Here the CDR3 DNA reads TGTGCCAGCACCCTCGGACTAGCGACCTACAATGAGCAGTTCTTC. This gives the protein CASTLGLATYNEQFF.